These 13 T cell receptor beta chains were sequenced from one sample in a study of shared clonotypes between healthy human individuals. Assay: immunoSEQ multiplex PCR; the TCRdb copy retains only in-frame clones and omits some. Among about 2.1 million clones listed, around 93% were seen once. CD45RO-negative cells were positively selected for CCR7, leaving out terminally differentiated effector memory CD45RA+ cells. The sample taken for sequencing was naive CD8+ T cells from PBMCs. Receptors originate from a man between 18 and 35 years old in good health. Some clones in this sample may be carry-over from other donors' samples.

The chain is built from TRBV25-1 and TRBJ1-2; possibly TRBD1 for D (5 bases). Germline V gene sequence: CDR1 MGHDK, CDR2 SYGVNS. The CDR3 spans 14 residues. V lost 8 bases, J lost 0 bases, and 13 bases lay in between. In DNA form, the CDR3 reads TGTGCCAGCGGAACAGGCGAAGCTAACTATGGCTACACCTTC. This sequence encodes CASGTGEANYGYTF.

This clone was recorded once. The CDR3 bases are TGTGCCAGCAGTTTAGGAGGACAGGGGAATCAGCCCCAGCATTTT. This encodes CASSLGGQGNQPQHF. The chain links TRBV27 to TRBJ1-5; 9 nucleotides line up with TRBD1. The germline gives CDR1 MNHEY, CDR2 SMNVEV (reference sequence). After removal of 2 bases from V and 4 bases from J, the junction contained 3 bases not matched to a gene. This CDR3 is built from 15 residues.

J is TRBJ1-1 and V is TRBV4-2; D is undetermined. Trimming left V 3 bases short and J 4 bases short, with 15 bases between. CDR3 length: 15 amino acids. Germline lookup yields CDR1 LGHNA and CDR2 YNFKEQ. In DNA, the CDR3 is TGTGCCAGCAGCCATGCTCAGGATGACGGCACTGAAGCTTTCTTT. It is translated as CASSHAQDDGTEAFF.

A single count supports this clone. This CDR3 is CATRPAGLKNEQFF. CDR3 in DNA: TGTGCCACCCGACCAGCGGGATTAAAGAATGAGCAGTTCTTC. The V gene is TRBV28, the J gene TRBJ2-1; TRBD2 agrees at 7 bases. The CDR3 runs 14 residues. Germline V CDR1 and CDR2: MDHEN, SYDVKM. Trimming removed 10 bases from V and 7 bases from J; junction bases left unmatched: 13.

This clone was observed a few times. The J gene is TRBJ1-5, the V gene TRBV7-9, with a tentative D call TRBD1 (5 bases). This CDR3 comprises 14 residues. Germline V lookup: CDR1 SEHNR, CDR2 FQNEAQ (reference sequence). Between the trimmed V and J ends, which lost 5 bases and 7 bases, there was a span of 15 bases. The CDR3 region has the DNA TGTGCCAGCAGCCCTGGGTCAGGGAGGCAGCCCCAGCATTTT. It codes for CASSPGSGRQPQHF.

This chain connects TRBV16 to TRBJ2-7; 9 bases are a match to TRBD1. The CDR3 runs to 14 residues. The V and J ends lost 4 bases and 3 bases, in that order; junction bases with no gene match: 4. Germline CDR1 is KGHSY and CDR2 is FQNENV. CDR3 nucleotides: TGTGCCAGCAGCCGGACAGGGGATTACTACGAGCAGTACTTC. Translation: CASSRTGDYYEQYF.

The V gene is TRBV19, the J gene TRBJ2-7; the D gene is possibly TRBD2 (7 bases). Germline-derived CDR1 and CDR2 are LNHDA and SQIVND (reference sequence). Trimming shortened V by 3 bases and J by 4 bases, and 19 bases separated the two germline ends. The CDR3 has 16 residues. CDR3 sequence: CASSISAGAKSYEQYF. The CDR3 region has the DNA TGTGCCAGTAGTATTTCTGCGGGGGCGAAAAGTTACGAGCAGTACTTC.

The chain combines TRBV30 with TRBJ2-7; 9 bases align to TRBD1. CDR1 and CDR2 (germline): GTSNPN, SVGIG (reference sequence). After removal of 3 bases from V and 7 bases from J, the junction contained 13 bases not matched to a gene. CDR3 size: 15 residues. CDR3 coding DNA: TGTGCCTGGAGCGCCGGACAGGGGCGAGTATGGGAGCAGTACTTC. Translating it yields CAWSAGQGRVWEQYF.

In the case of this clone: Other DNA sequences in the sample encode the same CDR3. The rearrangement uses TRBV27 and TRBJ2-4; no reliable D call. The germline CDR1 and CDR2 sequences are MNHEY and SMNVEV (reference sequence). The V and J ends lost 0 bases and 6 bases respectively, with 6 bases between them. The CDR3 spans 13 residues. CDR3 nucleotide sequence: TGTGCCAGCAGTTTATCCTCACGAAACATTCAGTACTTC. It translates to CASSLSSRNIQYF.

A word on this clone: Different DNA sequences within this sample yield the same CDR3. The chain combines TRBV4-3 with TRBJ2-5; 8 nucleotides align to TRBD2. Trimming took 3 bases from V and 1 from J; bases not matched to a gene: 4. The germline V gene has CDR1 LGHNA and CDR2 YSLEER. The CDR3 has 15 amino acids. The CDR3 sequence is CASSQASGLQETQYF. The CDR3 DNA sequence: TGCGCCAGCAGCCAGGCTAGCGGGCTCCAAGAGACCCAGTACTTC.

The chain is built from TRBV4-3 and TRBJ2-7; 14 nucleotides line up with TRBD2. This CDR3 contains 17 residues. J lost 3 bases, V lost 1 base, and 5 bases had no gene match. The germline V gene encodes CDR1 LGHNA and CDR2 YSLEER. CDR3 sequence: CASSQAGLAGVIYEQYF. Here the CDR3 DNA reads TGCGCCAGCAGCCAAGCGGGACTAGCGGGAGTCATCTACGAGCAGTACTTC.

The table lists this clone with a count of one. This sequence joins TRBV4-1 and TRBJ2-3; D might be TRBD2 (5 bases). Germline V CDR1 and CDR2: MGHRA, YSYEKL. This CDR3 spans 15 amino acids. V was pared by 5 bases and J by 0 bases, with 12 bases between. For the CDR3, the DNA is TGCGCCAGCAGCGACTCGGGGAGAAGCACAGATACGCAGTATTTT. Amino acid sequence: CASSDSGRSTDTQYF.

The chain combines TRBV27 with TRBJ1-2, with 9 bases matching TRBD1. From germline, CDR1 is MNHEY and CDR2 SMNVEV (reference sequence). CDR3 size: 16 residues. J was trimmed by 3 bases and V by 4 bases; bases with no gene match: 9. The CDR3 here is CASSWTQGAVDYGYTF. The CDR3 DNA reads TGTGCCAGCAGTTGGACACAGGGGGCCGTCGACTATGGCTACACCTTC.